Each of the 5 T cell receptor beta chains below was sequenced from the same sample in a study of shared clonotypes between healthy human individuals. Here immunoSEQ multiplex PCR was the method, and the copy in TCRdb shows in-frame clones only, minus some. The profile shows roughly 530,000 clones, 90% to 96% of them singletons. The specimen sequenced was naive CD4+ T cells sorted from blood. Subset specified: CD45RA+ positively selected. The receptor set was obtained from a woman in her 30s in good health.

This chain uses TRBV7-8 with TRBJ2-5; D remains ambiguous. The CDR3 consists of 14 residues. The ends were cut back, 1 base at V and 4 bases at J, with 10 bases in the middle. Germline V gene lookup returns CDR1 SGHVS and CDR2 FQNEAQ. The CDR3 loop is CASSLGRIRETQYF. DNA for the CDR3: TGTGCCAGCAGCTTAGGGAGAATCAGAGAGACCCAGTACTTC.

The rearrangement uses TRBV7-9 and TRBJ1-2; TRBD1 might be the D (5 bases). The CDR3 spans 11 residues. V lost 3 bases, J lost 6 bases, and 5 bases lay in between. Germline CDR1 reads SEHNR; CDR2 reads FQNEAQ (reference sequence). Here the CDR3 DNA reads TGTGCCAGCAGCTTGGACAATGGCTACACCTTC. This codes for CASSLDNGYTF.

This clone is a singleton in its sample. CDR3 in amino acids: CASSYGITGEKLFF. CDR3 in DNA: TGTGCCAGCAGTTACGGCATCACAGGGGAAAAACTGTTTTTT. The rearrangement uses TRBV6-6 and TRBJ1-4, with D possibly TRBD1 on 6 matching bases. V lost 2 bases to trimming and J lost 8 bases, with 12 bases between them. Germline V lookup: CDR1 MNHNY, CDR2 SVGAGI (reference sequence). The CDR3 contains 14 residues.

This clone was picked up one time. The chain recombines TRBV2 with TRBJ2-5; 11 positions match TRBD1. The germline CDR1 and CDR2 sequences are SNHLY and FYNNEI. The CDR3 loop spans 14 amino acids. Trimming took 8 bases from V and 5 from J; bases not matched to a gene: 7. Written as DNA, the CDR3 is TGTGCCAGCGGCGGACAGGGGGCCGGTGAGACCCAGTACTTC. Its protein product is CASGGQGAGETQYF.

The V gene is TRBV11-2, the J gene TRBJ2-5; the match to TRBD1 covers 7 bases. The CDR3 extends over 16 amino acids. V lost 5 bases, J lost 2 bases, and 11 bases stayed unmatched. The germline V gene has CDR1 SGHAT and CDR2 FQNNGV. The CDR3 loop is CASSTNRGQRQETQYF. The CDR3 DNA is TGTGCCAGCAGCACTAATCGGGGACAGAGACAAGAGACCCAGTACTTC.